The 20 T cell receptor beta chains given below trace back to one sample, sequenced in a study of PD-1 blockade in mismatch repair-deficient tumors (dated by TCRdb to the late 2010s). Library preparation was by the immunoSEQ multiplex PCR assay. The source is immuneACCESS, and TCRdb retained only in-frame sequences with V and J called. Part of the clones is not carried over; for the studies checked, unresolved V genes explain less than half of this, and the remainder is unexplained. The sample contains about 51,000 clones, 78% of them found a single time. The ten largest clones take up 2.5% to 4% of the sample. This material consisted of peripheral blood, taken 4 weeks after starting pembrolizumab. Receptors were obtained from an adult with mismatch repair-deficient cancer.

This clone was seen a few times. The chain employs TRBV2 and TRBJ1-5, with 9 bases lining up with TRBD1. The CDR3 totals 13 residues. V dropped 6 bases and J dropped 5; count of bases not matched to a gene: 2. From germline, CDR1 is SNHLY and CDR2 FYNNEI. Here the CDR3 DNA reads TGTGCCAGCAGCCGACAGGGGGATCAGCCCCAGCATTTT. This sequence encodes CASSRQGDQPQHF. The entire variable domain, with the rest obtained from reference TRBV2 and TRBJ1-5, is as follows: EPEVTQTPSHQVTQMGQEVILRCVPISNHLYFYWYRQILGQKVEFLVSFYNNEISEKSEIFDDQFSVERPDGSNFTLKIRSTKLEDSAMYFCASSRQGDQPQHFGDGTRLSIL.

The gene calls are TRBV11-3 and TRBJ2-5, with D unclear. With 5 bases removed from V and 1 base from J, the gap between germline ends came to 14 bases. Germline CDR1 is SGHNT and CDR2 is YENEEA. The CDR3 is 15 residues long. CDR3 sequence: CASSPPGRRQETQYF. The CDR3 DNA is TGTGCCAGCAGCCCCCCCGGCAGACGCCAAGAGACCCAGTACTTC.

V is TRBV5-1 and J is TRBJ2-7; TRBD1 or TRBD2 may be the D gene (5 bases each). Germline-derived CDR1 and CDR2 are SGHRS and YFSETQ. The CDR3 length is 15 residues. The germline V and J ends were trimmed by 3 bases and 6 bases, with 19 bases remaining between them. In nucleotides, the CDR3 is TGCGCCAGCAGCTCCGGGACGAGTGATGTCATCGAGCAGTACTTC. Encoded protein: CASSSGTSDVIEQYF.

J is TRBJ1-3 and V is TRBV30, with a possible D match to TRBD1 (5 bases). This CDR3 is built from 14 residues. The V end was cut by 2 bases, the J end by 0 bases, with 8 bases between. The germline V gene has CDR1 GTSNPN and CDR2 SVGIG (reference sequence). For the CDR3, the DNA is TGTGCCTGGAGTAGGGACTTCTCTGGAAACACCATATATTTT. This translates into CAWSRDFSGNTIYF.

The chain is built from TRBV6-4 and TRBJ2-1; TRBD2 agrees at 10 bases. The CDR3 totals 13 residues. The germline CDR1 and CDR2 sequences are MRHNA and SNTAGT. Trimming at V came to 6 bases and at J to 8 bases, leaving 4 bases not matched to a gene. The CDR3 nucleotides read TGTGCCAGCAGAGCTAGCGGGAGTGATGAGCAGTTCTTC. Its translation is CASRASGSDEQFF.

The chain links TRBV5-6 to TRBJ1-3; D might be TRBD1 (5 bases). Germline CDR1 SGHDT, CDR2 YYEEEE. The CDR3 has 16 amino acids. Deletions cut 1 base from V and 0 bases from J, with 11 bases between. The CDR3 loop reads CASSLRSGTSGNTIYF. As DNA, the CDR3 is TGTGCCAGCAGCTTGCGGTCCGGGACCTCTGGAAACACCATATATTTT. The full variable domain, its missing parts supplied by reference TRBV5-6 and TRBJ1-3, is DAGVTQSPTHLIKTRGQQVTLRCSPKSGHDTVSWYQQALGQGPQFIFQYYEEEERQRGNFPDRFSGHQFPNYSSELNVNALLLGDSALYLCASSLRSGTSGNTIYFGEGSWLTVV.

V usage is TRBV5-1 and J usage is TRBJ2-7, with 9 bases matching TRBD2. This CDR3 region has 19 residues. Germline V gene lookup returns CDR1 SGHRS and CDR2 YFSETQ. Trimming cost V 0 bases and J 2 bases; bases outside gene matches: 15. DNA for the CDR3: TGCGCCAGCAGCTTGGTTCCCGCTAGCGGGATCTCCCCCCCCTACGAGCAGTACTTC. Encoded protein: CASSLVPASGISPPYEQYF.

The rearrangement joins TRBV14 to TRBJ2-5; D possibly corresponds to TRBD1 (5 bases). The CDR3 runs to 15 residues. CDR1 and CDR2 (germline): SGHDN, FVKESK. Trimming removed 4 bases at V and 3 bases at J, with 15 bases between. This CDR3 is CASSLLGASKETQYF. The CDR3 DNA reads as TGTGCCAGCAGCCTACTTGGGGCGAGCAAAGAGACCCAGTACTTC. Using reference TRBV14 and TRBJ2-5 for the parts outside the CDR3, the full variable domain is EAGVTQFPSHSVIEKGQTVTLRCDPISGHDNLYWYRRVMGKEIKFLLHFVKESKQDESGMPNNRFLAERTGGTYSTLKVQPAELEDSGVYFCASSLLGASKETQYFGPGTRLLVL.

The rearrangement links TRBV18 to TRBJ1-1, with unresolved D. Between the trimmed V and J ends, which lost 0 bases and 1 base, there was a span of 9 bases. Germline assignment: CDR1 KGHSH and CDR2 LQKENI. CDR3 length: 15 amino acids. CDR3 nucleotide sequence: TGTGCCAGCTCACCACCCCCAGGACGGAACACTGAAGCTTTCTTT. It codes for CASSPPPGRNTEAFF. The full variable domain, with the rest looked up from reference TRBV18 and TRBJ1-1, is NAGVMQNPRHLVRRRGQEARLRCSPMKGHSHVYWYRQLPEEGLKFMVYLQKENIIDESGMPKERFSAEFPKEGPSILRIQQVVRGDSAAYFCASSPPPGRNTEAFFGQGTRLTVV.

J is TRBJ1-3 and V is TRBV10-3; D remains unclear. Trimming took off 4 bases at V and 3 bases at J, with 4 bases between the two ends. This CDR3 contains 12 residues. In germline, CDR1 is ENHRY, CDR2 SYGVKD. CDR3 sequence (DNA): TGTGCCATCAGTGTTGATGGAAACACCATATATTTT. It codes for CAISVDGNTIYF.

The rearrangement links TRBV10-2 to TRBJ2-3; D possibly corresponds to TRBD2 (6 bases). The germline CDR1 and CDR2 sequences are WSHSY and SAAADI. The CDR3 has 15 residues. Trimming shortened V by 6 bases and J by 0 bases, and 13 bases separated the two germline ends. For the CDR3, the DNA is TGCGCCAGCAGGGACCATAGCGGAAGCACAGATACGCAGTATTTT. It encodes CASRDHSGSTDTQYF.

The chain recombines TRBV6-5 with TRBJ2-5; D unclear. Trimming stripped 4 bases from V and 8 bases from J, with 11 bases between. This CDR3 is 12 amino acids long. The germline V gene encodes CDR1 MNHEY and CDR2 SVGAGI. The CDR3 loop is CASSSIEATQYF. The DNA for the CDR3 is TGTGCCAGCAGTTCGATTGAGGCCACCCAGTACTTC.

CDR3 sequence: CAISDSSNEQFF. The CDR3 DNA reads as TGTGCCATCAGTGATTCATCGAATGAGCAGTTCTTC. The V and J genes are TRBV10-3 and TRBJ2-1, with D unclear. Germline CDR1 and CDR2: ENHRY and SYGVKD. This CDR3 contains 12 residues. V was clipped by 3 bases and J by 7 bases, with 7 bases between them.

The chain recombines TRBV2 with TRBJ1-1, with 8 bases identical to TRBD1. The V gene end was trimmed by 6 bases and the J gene end by 1 base; junction bases not matched to a gene: 4. Germline CDR1 and CDR2: SNHLY and FYNNEI. The CDR3 has 14 amino acids. The CDR3 sequence: CASRGTGGNTEAFF. CDR3 bases: TGTGCCAGCAGGGGGACAGGAGGGAACACTGAAGCTTTCTTT.

This clone was counted once. The rearrangement uses TRBV11-3 and TRBJ2-1, with 9 bases identical to TRBD2. Per germline, CDR1 SGHNT and CDR2 YENEEA. V lost 5 bases and J lost 13; bases outside the gene matches: 9. The CDR3 sequence is 13 residues long. In DNA form, the CDR3 reads TGTGCCAGCAGCCCCGGTAGCGGGAGTCCCCAGTTCTTC. It encodes CASSPGSGSPQFF.

The chain uses TRBV9 and TRBJ2-1, with 12 positions matching TRBD2. The germline V gene has CDR1 SGDLS and CDR2 YYNGEE. The CDR3 has 18 amino acids. Unmatched junction bases numbered 15, after V lost 4 bases and J lost 7 bases. DNA for the CDR3: TGTGCCAGCAGCTCCGCACTCAGGGCTAGCGGGAGGGATAATGAGCAGTTCTTC. This codes for CASSSALRASGRDNEQFF.

Remarks on this clone: The sample contains more than one DNA sequence encoding this CDR3. The chain carries TRBV6-5 and TRBJ2-7; tentatively, D is TRBD2 (7 bases). The germline CDR1 and CDR2 sequences are MNHEY and SVGAGI. V lost 6 bases and J 7 bases, leaving 19 bases between the germline ends. CDR3 length: 14 residues. This CDR3 is CASRSQGGVGEQYF. The CDR3 DNA reads TGTGCCAGCAGATCCCAAGGGGGGGTGGGGGAGCAGTACTTC.

The rearrangement uses TRBV7-9 and TRBJ1-2, with 7 bases identical to TRBD1. CDR1 SEHNR and CDR2 FQNEAQ come from the germline V gene (reference sequence). The CDR3 is 17 residues long. Trimming at V came to 5 bases and at J to 4 bases, leaving 16 bases not matched to a gene. The CDR3 spells CASSPILTGTERYGYTF. CDR3 DNA: TGTGCCAGCAGCCCAATCCTTACCGGGACAGAGCGCTATGGCTACACCTTC.

The chain combines TRBV9 with TRBJ2-2, with 7 positions matching TRBD2. V shed 0 bases and J 1 base; nucleotides not matched to a gene: 3. Looked up from germline, CDR1 is SGDLS and CDR2 is YYNGEE. The CDR3 contains 16 residues. CDR3 residues: CASSVDPSGNTGELFF. The CDR3 bases are TGTGCCAGCAGCGTAGATCCTAGCGGGAACACCGGGGAGCTGTTTTTT.

The chain combines TRBV11-3 with TRBJ2-7; 7 bases map to TRBD2. Trimming took 3 bases from V and 6 from J; bases not matched to a gene: 14. CDR3 size: 16 residues. Germline CDR1 and CDR2: SGHNT and YENEEA. CDR3 region: CASSFFGGGVAFEQYF. The CDR3 bases are TGTGCCAGCAGCTTCTTTGGGGGAGGGGTCGCGTTCGAGCAGTACTTC.